These 19 T cell receptor beta chains originate from one sample sequenced in a study of CD8 T cells in ankylosing spondylitis. TCRdb processed the 5' RACE reads anew with MiXCR; each CDR3 protein has one entry. This sample has some 46,000 distinct CDR3 sequences, with roughly 11% found just once. The sequenced sample was blood, either unsorted or a sorted T cell fraction (not recorded which). Receptors were obtained from a male donor with ankylosing spondylitis or in good health (not recorded which).

This clonotype appeared a few times. The chain employs TRBV4-2 and TRBJ2-1; 8 nucleotides match TRBD2. Germline trimming cut 4 bases from V and 1 base from J; bases unmatched to any gene: 9. Germline values: CDR1 LGHNA, CDR2 YNFKEQ. This CDR3 spans 17 amino acids. CDR3 loop: CASSPGGAGRSYNEQFF. CDR3 bases: TGTGCCAGCAGCCCCGGGGGGGCAGGAAGGTCCTACAATGAGCAGTTCTTC.

This clonotype has a count of ten or more. CDR3 nucleotides: TGTGCCAGCAGCATCCGGACAGGGGGCACAGAGACCCAGTACTTC. This encodes CASSIRTGGTETQYF. The chain uses TRBV11-3 and TRBJ2-5; TRBD1 aligns across 11 bases. CDR1 and CDR2 (germline): SGHNT, YENEEA. The CDR3 has 15 amino acids. V shed 5 bases, J shed 4 bases, and the junction held 6 bases outside the gene matches.

This clonotype was recorded a few times. Just one base apart from a much larger clone, this may be a read error. The chain joins TRBV9 to TRBJ1-1, with D possibly TRBD1 on 5 matching bases. The germline CDR1 and CDR2 sequences are SGDLS and YYNGEE. The CDR3 is 12 amino acids. CDR3 sequence reads: CVSSVAGGVAFF. As DNA, the CDR3 is TGTGTCAGCAGCGTAGCTGGGGGGGTAGCTTTCTTT. The full variable domain, rest sourced from reference TRBV9 and TRBJ1-1, is DSGVTQTPKHLITATGQRVTLRCSPRSGDLSVYWYQQSLDQGLQFLIQYYNGEERAKGNILERFSAQQFPDLHSELNLSSLELGDSALYFCVSSVAGGVAFFGQGTRLTVV.

This clonotype was detected ten times or more. V gene TRBV12-3 or TRBV12-4 combines with J gene TRBJ2-7; D is undetermined. The ends were cut back, 8 bases at V and 6 bases at J, with 8 bases in the middle. This CDR3 is 10 amino acids long. The CDR3 sequence: CASPWREQYF. The CDR3, as DNA: TGTGCCAGCCCGTGGCGCGAGCAGTACTTC.

The sample holds many counts of this clonotype. The chain links TRBV7-7 to TRBJ2-5; the D is unclear. V was shortened by 5 bases and J by 3 bases, with 7 bases between the two germline ends. The V gene's germline CDR1 is SSHAT and CDR2 FNYEAQ (reference sequence). The CDR3 contains 12 residues. CDR3: CASSASEETQYF. Written as DNA, the CDR3 is TGTGCCAGCAGCGCTTCGGAAGAGACCCAGTACTTC.

This clonotype was picked up a small number of times. The chain uses TRBV7-6 and TRBJ2-7, with D perhaps being TRBD1 or TRBD2 (5 bases each). Germline V lookup: CDR1 SGHVS, CDR2 FNYEAQ. This CDR3 spans 13 amino acids. With 2 bases removed from V and 6 bases from J, the gap between germline ends came to 11 bases. In DNA, the CDR3 is TGTGCCAGCAGCTTATCTTGGGGGAGCGAGCAGTACTTC. This gives the protein CASSLSWGSEQYF.

As regards this clonotype: It may be a read error: a sequence one base away is much more abundant. The chain couples TRBV5-1 to TRBJ1-4; D possibly corresponds to TRBD1 (5 bases). The germline V gene has CDR1 SGHRS and CDR2 YFSETQ. This CDR3 has 15 amino acids. Written as DNA, the CDR3 is TGCGGCAGCAGCTTGGATGGCTACGCGGGGCCAGGACTGTTTTTT. Translated: CGSSLDGYAGPGLFF.

The sample holds many counts of this clonotype. The J gene is TRBJ1-6, the V gene TRBV29-1, with D uncertain. The length of the CDR3 is 12 residues. Looked up from germline, CDR1 is SQVTM and CDR2 is ANQGSEA. The ends were cut back, 8 bases at V and 9 bases at J, with 14 bases in the middle. The CDR3 DNA reads as TGCAGCCCCGACGGCAAGTTTTCACCCCTCCACTTT. This sequence encodes CSPDGKFSPLHF.

In the case of this clonotype: A much larger clonotype is one base distant, so this may be a read error. Since no conserved phenylalanine or tryptophan closes the CDR3, a read error is the likely cause. The chain employs TRBV5-1 and TRBJ2-2; D gene ambiguous. V was pared by 0 bases and J by 4 bases, with 10 bases between. Germline values: CDR1 SGHRS, CDR2 YFSETQ. The CDR3 extends over 15 amino acids. This chain's CDR3 is CASSLGSSSTGELFL. CDR3 sequence (DNA): TGCGCCAGCAGCTTGGGCTCTTCCAGCACCGGGGAGCTGTTTTTA.

Turning to this clonotype: This could be a read error, since a much larger clone is one nucleotide away. The chain recombines TRBV5-1 with TRBJ2-7; TRBD1 agrees at 7 bases. This CDR3 region has 12 residues. Trimming at V came to 4 bases and at J to 8 bases, leaving 6 bases not matched to a gene. The germline gives CDR1 SGHRS, CDR2 YFSETQ. CDR3 in DNA: TGCGCCAGCAGCCTTGGACAGGAGCAGCAGTACTTC. Its translation is CASSLGQEQQYF.

This clonotype was seen more than once but under ten times. V and J are TRBV30 and TRBJ1-1, with D possibly being TRBD1 (5 bases). Germline V gives CDR1 GTSNPN, CDR2 SVGIG (reference sequence). This CDR3 has 13 residues. With 5 bases removed from V and 1 base from J, the gap between germline ends came to 11 bases. The CDR3 region has the DNA TGTGCCTGGCACCAGGGTTCGAACACTGAAGCTTTCTTT. Its protein product is CAWHQGSNTEAFF.

This clonotype was detected ten times or more. The chain uses TRBV12-3 or TRBV12-4 and TRBJ2-5; 7 bases match TRBD1. V dropped 5 bases and J dropped 2; count of bases not matched to a gene: 5. The CDR3 totals 14 residues. This chain's CDR3 is CASSPGQEQETQYF. The CDR3 DNA is TGTGCCAGCAGTCCTGGACAGGAGCAAGAGACCCAGTACTTC.

This clonotype was detected ten times or more. The rearrangement uses TRBV4-1 and TRBJ2-6, with a weak D call TRBD2 (5 bases). The V end was cut by 0 bases, the J end by 0 bases, with 15 bases between. CDR1 is MGHRA, CDR2 YSYEKL, per germline. The CDR3 has 19 residues. In DNA form, the CDR3 reads TGCGCCAGCAGCCAAGAAGGCAGGAGGAAGGACTCTGGGGCCAACGTCCTGACTTTC. Protein product: CASSQEGRRKDSGANVLTF.

Points on this clonotype: This may be a read error, as it is one base from a much larger clone. Written as DNA, the CDR3 is TGTGCCAGCTCGCCGGCGGGGAGAGGCAAAAACATTCAGTGCTTC. Protein product: CASSPAGRGKNIQCF. The chain uses TRBV18 and TRBJ2-4; D might be TRBD2 (6 bases). The germline V gene has CDR1 KGHSH and CDR2 LQKENI. The CDR3 is made up of 15 amino acids. Supplemented by reference TRBV18 and TRBJ2-4, the full variable domain reads NAGVMQNPRHLVRRRGQEARLRCSPMKGHSHVYWYRQLPEEGLKFMVYLQKENIIDESGMPKERFSAEFPKEGPSILRIQQVVRGDSAAYFCASSPAGRGKNIQCFGAGTRLSVL.

This clonotype has at least ten counts. CDR3 in amino acids: CSARPWTASNQPQHF. CDR3 sequence (DNA): TGCAGTGCCAGGCCTTGGACGGCTAGCAATCAGCCCCAGCATTTT. This sequence joins TRBV20-1 and TRBJ1-5; unclear D gene. The CDR3 consists of 15 residues. Trimming cost V 6 bases and J 0 bases, with 15 bases left between them. Germline V gives CDR1 DFQATT, CDR2 SNEGSKA (reference sequence).

In its sample, this clonotype was seen many times. The chain carries TRBV28 and TRBJ1-1, with D tentatively TRBD1 (5 bases). Germline V gene lookup returns CDR1 MDHEN and CDR2 SYDVKM. The CDR3 totals 14 residues. Trimming left V 4 bases short and J 3 bases short, with 12 bases between. CDR3 loop: CASSSTLGDTEAFF. The DNA of the CDR3 is TGTGCCAGCAGTTCGACCCTGGGGGACACTGAAGCTTTCTTT.

This clonotype was counted only a few times. The gene calls are TRBV7-9 and TRBJ2-7; D is unresolved. The CDR3 is 13 amino acids. Trimming pared 5 bases from V and 3 bases from J, leaving 11 bases between. Germline lookup yields CDR1 SEHNR and CDR2 FQNEAQ (reference sequence). The chain's CDR3 is CASSEVVVYEQYF. The DNA of the CDR3 is TGTGCCAGCAGCGAGGTGGTTGTCTACGAGCAGTACTTC.

At least ten counts were recorded for this clonotype. The gene calls are TRBV25-1 and TRBJ1-1, with TRBD1 identical over 7 bases. CDR3 length equals 14 residues. V shed 3 bases and J 5 bases; nucleotides not matched to a gene: 6. Germline CDR1 and CDR2: MGHDK and SYGVNS. The CDR3: CASSDGSGGTEAFF. The CDR3 nucleotides are TGTGCCAGCAGTGATGGGTCAGGGGGGACTGAAGCTTTCTTT.

Here the CDR3 DNA reads TGTGCCAGCAGCTTGGACAGGGGCCTATATGGCTACACCTTC. It codes for CASSLDRGLYGYTF. The rearrangement joins TRBV7-9 to TRBJ1-2; 9 bases are a match to TRBD1. J gave up 5 bases and V 3 bases, and 4 bases lay outside the gene matches. In germline, CDR1 is SEHNR, CDR2 FQNEAQ (reference sequence). The CDR3 runs to 14 residues.